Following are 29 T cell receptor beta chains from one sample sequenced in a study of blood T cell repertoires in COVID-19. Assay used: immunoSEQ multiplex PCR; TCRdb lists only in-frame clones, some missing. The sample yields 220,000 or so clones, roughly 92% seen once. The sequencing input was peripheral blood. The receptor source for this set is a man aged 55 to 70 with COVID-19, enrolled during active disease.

Here the CDR3 reads CASSQLGGKTNEQFF. The CDR3 DNA reads as TGTGCCAGCAGTCAGCTTGGCGGGAAGACAAATGAGCAGTTCTTC. The V call is TRBV28, the J call TRBJ2-1; TRBD2 might be the D (6 bases). V was shortened by 5 bases and J by 7 bases, with 18 bases between the two germline ends. The germline gives CDR1 MDHEN, CDR2 SYDVKM. The CDR3 runs 15 residues.

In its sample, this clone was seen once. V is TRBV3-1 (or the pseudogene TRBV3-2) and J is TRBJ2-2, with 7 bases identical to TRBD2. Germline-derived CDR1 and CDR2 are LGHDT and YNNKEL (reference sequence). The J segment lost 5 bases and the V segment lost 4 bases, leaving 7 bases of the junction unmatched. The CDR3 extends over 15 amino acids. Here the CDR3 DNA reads TGTGCCAGCAGCCCCGGGGACTACGGGACCGGGGAGCTGTTTTTT. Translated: CASSPGDYGTGELFF.

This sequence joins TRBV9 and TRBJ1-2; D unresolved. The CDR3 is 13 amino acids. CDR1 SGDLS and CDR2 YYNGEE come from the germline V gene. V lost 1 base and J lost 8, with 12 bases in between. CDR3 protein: CASSVSYRSGYTF. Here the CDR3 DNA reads TGTGCCAGCAGCGTAAGTTACAGAAGCGGCTACACCTTC.

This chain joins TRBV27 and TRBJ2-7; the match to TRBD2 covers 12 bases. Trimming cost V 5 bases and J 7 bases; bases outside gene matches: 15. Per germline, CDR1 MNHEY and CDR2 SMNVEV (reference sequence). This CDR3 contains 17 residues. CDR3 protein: CASSNRLAGVSPREQYF. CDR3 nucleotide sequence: TGTGCCAGCAGTAACCGACTAGCGGGAGTTTCACCGAGGGAGCAGTACTTC.

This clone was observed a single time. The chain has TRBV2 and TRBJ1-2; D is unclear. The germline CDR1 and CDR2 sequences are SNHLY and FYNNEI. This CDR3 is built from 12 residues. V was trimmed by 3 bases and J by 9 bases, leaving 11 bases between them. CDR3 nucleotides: TGTGCCAGCAGTGAGTACGCGGGTAGCTACACCTTC. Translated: CASSEYAGSYTF.

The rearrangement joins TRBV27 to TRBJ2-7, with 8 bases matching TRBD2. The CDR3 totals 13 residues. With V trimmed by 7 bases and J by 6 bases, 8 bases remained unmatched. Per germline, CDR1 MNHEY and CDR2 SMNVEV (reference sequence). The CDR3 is CASKPGLVGEQYF. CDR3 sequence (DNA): TGTGCCAGCAAACCGGGACTAGTAGGCGAGCAGTACTTC.

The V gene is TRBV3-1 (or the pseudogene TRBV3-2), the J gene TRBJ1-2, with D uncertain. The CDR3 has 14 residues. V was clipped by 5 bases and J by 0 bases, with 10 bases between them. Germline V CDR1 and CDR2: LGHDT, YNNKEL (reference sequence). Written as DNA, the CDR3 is TGTGCCAGCAGCGCGTCCGGAGCTAACTATGGCTACACCTTC. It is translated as CASSASGANYGYTF.

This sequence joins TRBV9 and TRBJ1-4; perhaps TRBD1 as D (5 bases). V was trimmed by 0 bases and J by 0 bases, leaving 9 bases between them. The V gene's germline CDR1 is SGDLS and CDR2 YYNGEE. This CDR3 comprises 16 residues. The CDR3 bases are TGTGCCAGCAGCGTAGGGGGGAGGGCAACTAATGAAAAACTGTTTTTT. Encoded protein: CASSVGGRATNEKLFF.

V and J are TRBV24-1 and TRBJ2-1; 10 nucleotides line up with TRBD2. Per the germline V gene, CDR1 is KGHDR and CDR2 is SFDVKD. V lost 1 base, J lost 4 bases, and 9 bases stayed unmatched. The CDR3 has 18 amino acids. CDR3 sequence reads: CATSDFRTASGRYNEQFF. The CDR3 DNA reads TGTGCCACCAGTGATTTTCGTACGGCTAGCGGGAGATACAATGAGCAGTTCTTC.

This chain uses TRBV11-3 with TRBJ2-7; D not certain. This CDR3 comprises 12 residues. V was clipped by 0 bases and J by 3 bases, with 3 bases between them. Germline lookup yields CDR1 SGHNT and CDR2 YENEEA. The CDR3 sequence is CASSLDSYEQYF. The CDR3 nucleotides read TGTGCCAGCAGCTTAGATAGCTACGAGCAGTACTTC.

This CDR3 is CASSPQGARGTGELFF. The CDR3 region has the DNA TGTGCCAGCAGCCCCCAGGGGGCTAGGGGCACCGGGGAGCTGTTTTTT. This rearrangement joins TRBV11-2 to TRBJ2-2, with 8 bases aligning to TRBD1. The germline V gene has CDR1 SGHAT and CDR2 FQNNGV. This CDR3 region has 16 residues. With 5 bases clipped from V and 4 bases from J, the junction kept 9 bases outside the gene matches.

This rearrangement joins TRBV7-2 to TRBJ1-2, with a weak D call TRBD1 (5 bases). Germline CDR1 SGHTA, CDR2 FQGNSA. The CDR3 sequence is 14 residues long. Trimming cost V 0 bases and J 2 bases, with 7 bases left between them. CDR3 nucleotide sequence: TGTGCCAGCAGCTTAGCGCAGGGAAACTATGGCTACACCTTC. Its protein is CASSLAQGNYGYTF.

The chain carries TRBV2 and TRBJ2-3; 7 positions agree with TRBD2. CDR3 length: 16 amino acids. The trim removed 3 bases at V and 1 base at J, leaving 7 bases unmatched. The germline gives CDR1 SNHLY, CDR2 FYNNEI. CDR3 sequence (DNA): TGTGCCAGCAGTGATTGGGCGGGAGCACGCACAGATACGCAGTATTTT. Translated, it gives CASSDWAGARTDTQYF.

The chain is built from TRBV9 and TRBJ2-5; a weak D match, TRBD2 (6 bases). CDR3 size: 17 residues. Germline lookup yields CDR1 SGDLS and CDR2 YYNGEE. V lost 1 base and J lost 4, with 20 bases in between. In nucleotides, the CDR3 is TGTGCCAGCAGCGTATTCGGAGGGGTGAGCTTAGGAGAGACCCAGTACTTC. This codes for CASSVFGGVSLGETQYF.

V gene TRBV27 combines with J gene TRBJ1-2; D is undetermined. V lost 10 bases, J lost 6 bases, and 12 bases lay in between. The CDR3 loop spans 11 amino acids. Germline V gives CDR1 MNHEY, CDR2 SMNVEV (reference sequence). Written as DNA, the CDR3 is TGTGCCACCTATGCTAAGCATGGCTACACCTTC. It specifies CATYAKHGYTF.

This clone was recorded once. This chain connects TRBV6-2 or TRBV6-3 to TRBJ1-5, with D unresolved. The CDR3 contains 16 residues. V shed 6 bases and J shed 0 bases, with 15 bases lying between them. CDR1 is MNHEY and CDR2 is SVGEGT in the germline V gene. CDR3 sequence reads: CASSPDTLFSNQPQHF. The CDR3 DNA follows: TGTGCCAGCAGCCCTGACACGCTGTTTAGCAATCAGCCCCAGCATTTT.

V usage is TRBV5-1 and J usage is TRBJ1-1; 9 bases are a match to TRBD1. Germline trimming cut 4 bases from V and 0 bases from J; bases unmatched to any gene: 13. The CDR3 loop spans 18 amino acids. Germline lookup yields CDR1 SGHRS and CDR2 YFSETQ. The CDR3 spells CASSLRTGENYMNTEAFF. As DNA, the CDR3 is TGCGCCAGCAGCCTTCGGACAGGGGAGAACTATATGAACACTGAAGCTTTCTTT.

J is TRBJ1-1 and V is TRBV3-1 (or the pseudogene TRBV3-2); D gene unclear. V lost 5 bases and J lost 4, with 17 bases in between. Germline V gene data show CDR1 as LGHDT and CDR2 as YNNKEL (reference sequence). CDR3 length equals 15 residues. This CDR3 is CASSFFGVGGTEAFF. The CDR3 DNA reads TGTGCCAGCAGCTTTTTCGGGGTGGGTGGCACTGAAGCTTTCTTT.

The CDR3 bases are TGTGCCAGCAGCTTAGTATCCGGGGAGCTGTTTTTT. Translation: CASSLVSGELFF. This chain links TRBV7-8 with TRBJ2-2; D call uncertain. V was cut by 1 base and J by 6 bases, with 3 bases left in between. The CDR3 is 12 amino acids. CDR1 and CDR2 (germline): SGHVS, FQNEAQ. The full variable domain, completed using reference TRBV7-8 and TRBJ2-2, is GAGVSQSPRYKVAKRGQDVALRCDPISGHVSLFWYQQALGQGPEFLTYFQNEAQLDKSGLPSDRFFAERPEGSVSTLKIQRTQQEDSAVYLCASSLVSGELFFGEGSRLTVL.

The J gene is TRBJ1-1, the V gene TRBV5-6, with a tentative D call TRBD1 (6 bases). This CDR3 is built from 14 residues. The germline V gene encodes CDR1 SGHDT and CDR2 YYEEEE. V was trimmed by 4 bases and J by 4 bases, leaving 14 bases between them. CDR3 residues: CASSTTGMITEAFF. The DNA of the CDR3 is TGTGCCAGCAGCACTACAGGGATGATCACTGAAGCTTTCTTT.

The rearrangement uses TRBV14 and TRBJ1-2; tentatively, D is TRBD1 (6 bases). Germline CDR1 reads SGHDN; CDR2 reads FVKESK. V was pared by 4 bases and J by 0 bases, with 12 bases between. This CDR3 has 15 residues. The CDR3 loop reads CASSLTGLANYGYTF. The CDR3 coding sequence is TGTGCCAGCAGCCTGACAGGATTAGCTAACTATGGCTACACCTTC.

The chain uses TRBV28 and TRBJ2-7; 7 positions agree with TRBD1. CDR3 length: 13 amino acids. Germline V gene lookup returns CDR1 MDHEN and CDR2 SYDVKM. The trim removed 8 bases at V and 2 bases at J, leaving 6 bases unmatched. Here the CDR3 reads CASRRQGPYEQYF. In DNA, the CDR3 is TGTGCCAGCCGCCGACAGGGTCCCTACGAGCAGTACTTC.

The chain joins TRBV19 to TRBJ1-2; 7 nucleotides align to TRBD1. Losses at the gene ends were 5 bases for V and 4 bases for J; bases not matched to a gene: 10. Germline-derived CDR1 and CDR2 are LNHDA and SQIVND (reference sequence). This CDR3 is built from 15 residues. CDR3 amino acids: CASSSQTGSSYGYTF. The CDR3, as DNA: TGTGCCAGTAGTTCTCAGACAGGGTCCAGCTATGGCTACACCTTC.

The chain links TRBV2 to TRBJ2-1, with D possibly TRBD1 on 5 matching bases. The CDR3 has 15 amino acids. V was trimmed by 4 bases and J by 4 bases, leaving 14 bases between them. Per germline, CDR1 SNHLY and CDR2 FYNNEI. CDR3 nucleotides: TGTGCCAGCAGTGGATCCGTTAGGGGTTACAATGAGCAGTTCTTC. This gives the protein CASSGSVRGYNEQFF.

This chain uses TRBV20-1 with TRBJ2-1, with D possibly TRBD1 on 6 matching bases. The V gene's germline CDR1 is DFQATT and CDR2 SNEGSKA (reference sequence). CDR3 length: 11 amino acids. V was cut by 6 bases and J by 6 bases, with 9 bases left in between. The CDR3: CSASTGNEQFF. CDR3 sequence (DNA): TGCAGTGCGTCGACAGGCAATGAGCAGTTCTTC.

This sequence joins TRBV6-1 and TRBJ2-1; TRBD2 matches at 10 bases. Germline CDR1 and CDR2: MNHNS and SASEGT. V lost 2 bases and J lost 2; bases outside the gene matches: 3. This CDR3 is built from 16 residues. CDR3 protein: CASSERTSGTYNEQFF. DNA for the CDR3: TGTGCCAGCAGTGAACGGACTAGCGGTACCTACAATGAGCAGTTCTTC.

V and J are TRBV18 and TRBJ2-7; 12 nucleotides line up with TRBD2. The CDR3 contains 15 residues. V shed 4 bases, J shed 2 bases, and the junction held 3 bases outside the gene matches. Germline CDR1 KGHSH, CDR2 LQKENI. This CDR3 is CASSQTSGGPYEQYF. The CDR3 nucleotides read TGTGCCAGCTCACAAACTAGCGGGGGGCCCTACGAGCAGTACTTC.

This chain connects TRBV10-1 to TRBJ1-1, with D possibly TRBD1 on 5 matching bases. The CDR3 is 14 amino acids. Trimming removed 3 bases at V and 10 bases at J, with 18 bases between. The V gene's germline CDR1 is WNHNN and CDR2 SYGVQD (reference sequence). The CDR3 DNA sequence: TGCGCCAGCAGTGACCTTCCTTTCAGGGCCACAGCTTTCTTT. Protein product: CASSDLPFRATAFF.

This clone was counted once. The CDR3 DNA follows: TGTGCCAGCTCACCTCGAATCGGGACTAGGGGGGCCAACGTCCTGACTTTC. Protein product: CASSPRIGTRGANVLTF. V and J are TRBV18 and TRBJ2-6; 8 nucleotides align to TRBD2. CDR1 and CDR2 from the germline V gene are KGHSH and LQKENI. V shed 3 bases, J shed 4 bases, and the junction held 8 bases outside the gene matches. The CDR3 is 17 amino acids.